The 21 T cell receptor beta chains below come from one sample, sequenced in a study of metastatic and nonmetastatic thyroid tumors (dated by TCRdb to the early 2020s). The method behind the library was PCR. Instrument used: Illumina HiSeq 4000. TCRdb's own reprocessing of the public reads used fastp at Q25 and MiXCR and kept productive beta chains. For this sample the table gives 23,000 or so clones, of which just over 20% were detected only once. The ten largest clonotypes hold 25% to 30% of the sample. No patient had received any treatment before thyroid surgery. The sample comprised blood. These receptors were obtained from a female donor with papillary thyroid cancer or a benign thyroid nodule (not recorded which). Some clones in this sample may be carry-over from other donors' samples.

This clone was recorded at least ten times. The chain uses TRBV25-1 and TRBJ2-7; a weak D match, TRBD1 (6 bases). The germline V and J ends were trimmed by 5 bases and 2 bases, with 16 bases remaining between them. The CDR3 length is 15 residues. Germline V lookup: CDR1 MGHDK, CDR2 SYGVNS. CDR3 in amino acids: CASSTHAGVTYEQYF. The DNA of the CDR3 is TGTGCCAGCAGTACCCATGCAGGGGTGACCTACGAGCAGTACTTC.

This sequence joins TRBV19 and TRBJ1-2; D ambiguous. The CDR3 contains 14 residues. Trimming removed 7 bases at V and 8 bases at J, with 20 bases between. Per germline, CDR1 LNHDA and CDR2 SQIVND (reference sequence). CDR3 region: CASTYGEGIQGYTF. The CDR3 bases are TGTGCCAGTACCTATGGGGAAGGGATTCAGGGCTACACCTTC.

Concerning this clone itself: A read error may account for a junction end that differs from germline. Written as DNA, the CDR3 is TGTGCCACCAGTGAACGCCAGGGGCGATTTAGCAAAGATACGCAGTATTTT. It is translated as CATSERQGRFSKDTQYF. The chain combines TRBV24-1 with TRBJ2-3, with D possibly matching TRBD1 (6 bases). Germline V gene data show CDR1 as KGHDR and CDR2 as SFDVKD. The CDR3 covers 17 residues.

The chain links TRBV6-1 to TRBJ1-5; D gene uncertain. Trimming removed 5 bases from V and 5 bases from J, with 13 bases in between. The CDR3 length is 14 residues. Germline V gives CDR1 MNHNS, CDR2 SASEGT. The chain's CDR3 is CASSPSGMDQPQHF. CDR3 DNA sequence: TGTGCCAGCAGTCCAAGCGGAATGGATCAGCCCCAGCATTTT.

This clone was seen more than once but under ten times. This clone may be a read error of a much larger clone one base away. Additional DNA sequences in this sample encode the identical CDR3. V gene TRBV11-2 combines with J gene TRBJ2-3, with D tentatively TRBD2 (7 bases). V gave up 3 bases and J gave up 5 bases, with 15 bases separating them. The V gene's germline CDR1 is SGHAT and CDR2 FQNNGV. There are 15 residues in the CDR3. CDR3 region: CASSFRRGGGDTQYF. The CDR3 DNA sequence: TGTGCCAGCAGCTTCCGGAGGGGGGGAGGAGATACGCAGTATTTT.

The V call is TRBV11-2, the J call TRBJ2-1, with D perhaps given as TRBD1 or TRBD2 (6 bases each). V was trimmed by 5 bases and J by 7 bases, leaving 21 bases between them. Per the germline V gene, CDR1 is SGHAT and CDR2 is FQNNGV. The CDR3 length is 16 residues. The CDR3 coding sequence is TGTGCCAGCAGCCCAAGAGGGGGGTGGGGAGTGAATGAGCAGTTCTTC. Amino acid sequence: CASSPRGGWGVNEQFF.

This clone was counted only a few times. A much larger clone sits a single nucleotide away, making a read error possible. The CDR3 loop reads CASSHPGSNVLTF. The CDR3 nucleotides are TGTGCCAGCTCCCATCCTGGGTCCAACGTCCTGACTTTC. V is TRBV11-3 and J is TRBJ2-6; the D is unclear. Germline CDR1 SGHNT, CDR2 YENEEA. This CDR3 contains 13 residues.

V gene TRBV6-1 combines with J gene TRBJ1-1; 7 nucleotides align to TRBD1. Germline loops: CDR1 MNHNS, CDR2 SASEGT. The CDR3 is made up of 13 amino acids. Germline trimming cut 5 bases from V and 5 bases from J; bases unmatched to any gene: 5. The CDR3 bases are TGTGCCAGCAGTTGGGAACAGGGGACTGAAGCTTTCTTT. Translated: CASSWEQGTEAFF.

At least ten counts were recorded for this clone. This chain links TRBV13 with TRBJ2-3; 9 positions agree with TRBD2. This CDR3 is built from 14 residues. After removal of 5 bases from V and 6 bases from J, the junction contained 6 bases not matched to a gene. From germline, CDR1 is PRHDT and CDR2 FYEKMQ (reference sequence). CDR3 region: CASSVSGSYDTQYF. The CDR3 bases are TGTGCCAGCAGCGTTAGCGGGAGTTATGATACGCAGTATTTT.

This clone was counted ten times or more. The rearrangement joins TRBV9 to TRBJ2-5; TRBD1 aligns across 9 bases. Germline V gene sequence: CDR1 SGDLS, CDR2 YYNGEE. The CDR3 is 16 amino acids. With V trimmed by 2 bases and J by 4 bases, 9 bases remained unmatched. DNA of the CDR3: TGTGCCAGCAGCGTCTCGACAGGGGGTAGTGTAGAGACCCAGTACTTC. Its protein product is CASSVSTGGSVETQYF.

The V gene is TRBV4-1, the J gene TRBJ2-7, with D possibly called TRBD1 or TRBD2 (5 bases each). Germline CDR1 reads MGHRA; CDR2 reads YSYEKL. The germline V and J ends were trimmed by 1 base and 3 bases, with 13 bases remaining between them. This CDR3 comprises 15 residues. CDR3 loop: CASSQGMGDHYEQYF. The CDR3 coding sequence is TGCGCCAGCAGCCAAGGGATGGGGGACCACTACGAGCAGTACTTC.

This clone has more than one count but fewer than ten. The junction departs from germline at one end; a sequencing error may be responsible. The chain is built from TRBV6-5 and TRBJ2-1, with a tentative D call TRBD1 (6 bases). This CDR3 is 16 amino acids long. Germline assignment: CDR1 MNHEY and CDR2 SVGAGI. As DNA, the CDR3 is TGTGCCAGCATTTACTCCGTTATCGGGACAAACAATGAGCAGTTCTTC. It yields the protein CASIYSVIGTNNEQFF.

The J gene is TRBJ2-7, the V gene TRBV10-3; no reliable D call. V gave up 5 bases and J gave up 7 bases, with 18 bases separating them. Germline CDR1 reads ENHRY; CDR2 reads SYGVKD. The CDR3 totals 14 residues. The CDR3 DNA reads TGTGCCATCAGTTACGGTATAGGGCGCGATGAGCAGTACTTC. Protein product: CAISYGIGRDEQYF.

This clone was picked up many times. The rearrangement links TRBV20-1 to TRBJ2-3; 8 nucleotides align to TRBD1. V was pared by 4 bases and J by 5 bases, with 14 bases of the junction left unmatched. CDR1 is DFQATT and CDR2 is SNEGSKA in the germline V gene (reference sequence). This CDR3 is 16 amino acids long. In DNA form, the CDR3 reads TGCAGTGCTACGGGAGTCCCAGGGGGCGAGGGAGATACGCAGTATTTT. It is translated as CSATGVPGGEGDTQYF.

On this clone: Just one base apart from a much larger clone, this may be a read error. Different DNA sequences within this sample yield the same CDR3. The chain employs TRBV11-2 and TRBJ2-3; a weak D match, TRBD1 (6 bases). The CDR3 is 15 amino acids. Trimming shortened V by 9 bases and J by 0 bases, and 16 bases separated the two germline ends. Germline V CDR1 and CDR2: SGHAT, FQNNGV. The CDR3 DNA reads TGTGCCAGTGACGCGGACAGTCCTAGCACAGATACGCAGTATTTT. Amino acid sequence: CASDADSPSTDTQYF.

This clone appeared many times. The genes are TRBV5-4 and TRBJ1-6, with D perhaps matching TRBD1 (5 bases). The V gene's germline CDR1 is SGHNT and CDR2 YYREEE (reference sequence). This CDR3 contains 16 residues. V lost 3 bases and J lost 1, with 11 bases in between. CDR3 sequence: CASSSGGVSYNSPLHF. In DNA, the CDR3 is TGTGCCAGCAGCTCGGGGGGGGTTTCCTATAATTCACCCCTCCACTTT.

The J gene is TRBJ1-1, the V gene TRBV7-2; D perhaps matches TRBD1 (5 bases). V lost 5 bases and J 3 bases, leaving 13 bases between the germline ends. CDR1 is SGHTA, CDR2 FQGNSA, per germline. The CDR3 has 14 amino acids. Written as DNA, the CDR3 is TGTGCCAGCAGCGCGACAGCGGTACACACTGAAGCTTTCTTT. It translates to CASSATAVHTEAFF.

The rearrangement uses TRBV6-5 and TRBJ2-5, with D maybe TRBD1 (6 bases). The DNA matches TRBJ2-1 better at its end, which makes the J call doubtful. The CDR3 spans 12 residues. Germline V CDR1 and CDR2: MNHEY, SVGAGI. CDR3: CTNTGNVDEQFF. The CDR3 coding sequence is TGTACCAACACAGGGAACGTAGATGAGCAGTTCTTC.

This clone was observed at least ten times. This sequence joins TRBV9 and TRBJ2-5; D is possibly TRBD2 (6 bases). The V gene's germline CDR1 is SGDLS and CDR2 YYNGEE. The CDR3 is 15 amino acids. V lost 0 bases to trimming and J lost 2 bases, with 11 bases between them. The CDR3 DNA follows: TGTGCCAGCAGCGTAGAAGGACTAATTCAAGAGACCCAGTACTTC. Amino acids: CASSVEGLIQETQYF.

The chain links TRBV20-1 to TRBJ1-4; a possible D gene is TRBD1 (6 bases). CDR1 and CDR2 (germline): DFQATT, SNEGSKA (reference sequence). V lost 0 bases and J lost 6, with 14 bases in between. The CDR3 totals 15 residues. Here the CDR3 DNA reads TGCAGTGCTAGAGATTCGGGCAGGGGTTATGAAAAACTGTTTTTT. Protein sequence: CSARDSGRGYEKLFF.

This clone was counted many times. The rearrangement links TRBV20-1 to TRBJ2-3; perhaps TRBD2 as D (5 bases). V was clipped by 6 bases and J by 8 bases, with 12 bases between them. This CDR3 is built from 11 residues. Germline lookup yields CDR1 DFQATT and CDR2 SNEGSKA (reference sequence). CDR3 nucleotide sequence: TGCAGTGCACGGACTTGGCGTACGCAGTATTTT. This encodes CSARTWRTQYF.